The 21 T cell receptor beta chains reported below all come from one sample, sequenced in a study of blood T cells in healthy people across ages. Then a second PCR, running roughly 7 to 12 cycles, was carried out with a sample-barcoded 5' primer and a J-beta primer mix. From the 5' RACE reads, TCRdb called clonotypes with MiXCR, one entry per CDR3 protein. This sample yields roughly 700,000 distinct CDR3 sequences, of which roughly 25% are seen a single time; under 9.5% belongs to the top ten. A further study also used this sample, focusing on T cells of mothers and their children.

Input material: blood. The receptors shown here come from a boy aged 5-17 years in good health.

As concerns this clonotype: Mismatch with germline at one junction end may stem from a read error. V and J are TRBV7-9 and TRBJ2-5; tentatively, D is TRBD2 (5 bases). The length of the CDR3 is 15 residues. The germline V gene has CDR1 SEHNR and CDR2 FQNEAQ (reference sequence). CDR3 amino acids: CASSLITGYQETQYF. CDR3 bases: TGTGCCAGCAGCTTAATTACGGGGTACCAAGAGACTCAGTACTTC.

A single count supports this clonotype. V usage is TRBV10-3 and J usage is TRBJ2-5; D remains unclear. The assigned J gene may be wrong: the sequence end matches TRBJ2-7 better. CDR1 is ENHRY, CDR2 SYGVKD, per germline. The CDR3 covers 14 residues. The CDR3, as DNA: TGTGCCATCTCCCCTACGGTGGGGTCCTACGAGCAGTACTTC. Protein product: CAISPTVGSYEQYF.

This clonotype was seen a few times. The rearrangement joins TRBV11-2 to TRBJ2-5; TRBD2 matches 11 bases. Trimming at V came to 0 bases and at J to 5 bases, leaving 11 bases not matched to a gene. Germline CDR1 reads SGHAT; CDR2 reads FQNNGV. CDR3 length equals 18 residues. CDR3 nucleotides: TGTGCCAGCAGCTTAGATAGGCTAGCGGGAGGAGATACGGAGACCCAGTACTTC. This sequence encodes CASSLDRLAGGDTETQYF.

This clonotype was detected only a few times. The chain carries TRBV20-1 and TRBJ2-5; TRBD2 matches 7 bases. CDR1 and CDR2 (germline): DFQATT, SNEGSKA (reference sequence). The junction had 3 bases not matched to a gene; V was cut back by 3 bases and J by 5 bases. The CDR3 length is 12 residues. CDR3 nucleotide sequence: TGCAGTGCTAGTCCCGGGGGGGAGACCCAGTACTTC. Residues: CSASPGGETQYF.

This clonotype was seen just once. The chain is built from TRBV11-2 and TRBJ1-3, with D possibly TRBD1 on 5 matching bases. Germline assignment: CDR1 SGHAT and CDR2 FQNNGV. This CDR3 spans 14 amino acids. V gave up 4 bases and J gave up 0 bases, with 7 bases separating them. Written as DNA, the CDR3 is TGTGCCAGCAGCTGGGGGGTCTCTGGAAACACCATATATTTT. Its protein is CASSWGVSGNTIYF.

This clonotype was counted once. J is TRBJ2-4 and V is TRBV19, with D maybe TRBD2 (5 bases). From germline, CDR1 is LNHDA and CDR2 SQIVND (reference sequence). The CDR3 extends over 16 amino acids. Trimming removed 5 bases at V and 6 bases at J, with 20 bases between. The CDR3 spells CASSAYLRETGNIQYF. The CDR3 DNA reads TGTGCCAGTAGTGCTTACCTGAGGGAAACGGGAAACATTCAGTACTTC.

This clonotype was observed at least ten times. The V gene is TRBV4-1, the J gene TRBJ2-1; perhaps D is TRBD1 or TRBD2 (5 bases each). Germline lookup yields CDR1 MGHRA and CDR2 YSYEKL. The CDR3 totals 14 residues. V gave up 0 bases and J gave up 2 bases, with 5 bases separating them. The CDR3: CASSQEGAYNEQFF. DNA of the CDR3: TGCGCCAGCAGCCAAGAGGGGGCCTACAATGAGCAGTTCTTC.

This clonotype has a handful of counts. The chain's CDR3 is CASSFRSSEQYF. For the CDR3, the DNA is TGTGCCAGCAGCTTCCGCAGCTCCGAGCAGTACTTC. J is TRBJ2-5 and V is TRBV7-6; D is undetermined. TRBJ2-7 explains the end of the DNA better; the J call may be wrong. The CDR3 spans 12 residues. Looked up from germline, CDR1 is SGHVS and CDR2 is FNYEAQ.

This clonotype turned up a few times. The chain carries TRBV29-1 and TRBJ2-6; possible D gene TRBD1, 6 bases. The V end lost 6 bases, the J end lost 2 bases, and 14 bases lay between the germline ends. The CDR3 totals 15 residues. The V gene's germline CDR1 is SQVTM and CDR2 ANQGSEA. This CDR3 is CSVGVGGAGANVLTF. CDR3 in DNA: TGCAGCGTCGGAGTTGGGGGCGCTGGGGCCAACGTCCTGACTTTC. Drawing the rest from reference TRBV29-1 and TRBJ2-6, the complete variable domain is SAVISQKPSRDICQRGTSLTIQCQVDSQVTMMFWYRQQPGQSLTLIATANQGSEATYESGFVIDKFPISRPNLTFSTLTVSNMSPEDSSIYLCSVGVGGAGANVLTFGAGSRLTVL.

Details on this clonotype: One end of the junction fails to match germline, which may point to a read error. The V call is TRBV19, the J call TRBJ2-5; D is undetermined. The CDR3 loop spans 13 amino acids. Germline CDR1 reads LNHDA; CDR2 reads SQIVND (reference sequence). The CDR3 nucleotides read TGTGCCAGCAGTATGCGGCTAGAAGAGACCCAGTACTTC. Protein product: CASSMRLEETQYF.

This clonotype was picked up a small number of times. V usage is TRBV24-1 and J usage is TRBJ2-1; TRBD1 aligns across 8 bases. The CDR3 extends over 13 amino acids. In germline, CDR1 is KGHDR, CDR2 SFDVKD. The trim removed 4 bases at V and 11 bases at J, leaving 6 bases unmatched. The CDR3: CATSEARTGKQFF. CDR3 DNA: TGTGCCACCAGTGAGGCCCGGACAGGGAAGCAGTTCTTC.

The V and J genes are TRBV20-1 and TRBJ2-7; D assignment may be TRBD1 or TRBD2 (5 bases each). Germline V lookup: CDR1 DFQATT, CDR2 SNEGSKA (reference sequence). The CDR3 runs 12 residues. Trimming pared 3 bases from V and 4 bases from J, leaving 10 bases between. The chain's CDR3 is CSARGPTYEQYF. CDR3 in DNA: TGCAGTGCTAGGGGACCCACGTACGAGCAGTACTTC.

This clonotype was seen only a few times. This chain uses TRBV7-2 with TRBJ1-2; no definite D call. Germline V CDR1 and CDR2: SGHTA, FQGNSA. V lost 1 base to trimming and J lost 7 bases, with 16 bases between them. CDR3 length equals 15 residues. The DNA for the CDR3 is TGTGCCAGCAGCTTAGAGCCAGGCCCGTTGGCTGGCTACACCTTC. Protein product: CASSLEPGPLAGYTF. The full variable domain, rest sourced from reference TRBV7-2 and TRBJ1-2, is GAGVSQSPSNKVTEKGKDVELRCDPISGHTALYWYRQSLGQGLEFLIYFQGNSAPDKSGLPSDRFSAERTGGSVSTLTIQRTQQEDSAVYLCASSLEPGPLAGYTFGSGTRLTVV.

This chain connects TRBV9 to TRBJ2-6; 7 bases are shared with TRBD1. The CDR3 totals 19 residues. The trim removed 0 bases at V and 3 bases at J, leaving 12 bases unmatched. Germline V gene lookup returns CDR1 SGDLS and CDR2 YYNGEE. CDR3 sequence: CASSVGVPTGALGANVLTF. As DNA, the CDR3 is TGTGCCAGCAGCGTAGGGGTCCCCACAGGGGCTCTTGGGGCCAACGTCCTGACTTTC.

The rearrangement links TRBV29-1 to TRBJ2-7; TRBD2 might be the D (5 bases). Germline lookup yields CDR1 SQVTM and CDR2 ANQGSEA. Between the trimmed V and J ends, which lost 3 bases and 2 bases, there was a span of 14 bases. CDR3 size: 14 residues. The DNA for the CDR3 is TGCAGCGTTGATGGAACATGGAGGACCTACGAGCAGTACTTC. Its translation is CSVDGTWRTYEQYF.

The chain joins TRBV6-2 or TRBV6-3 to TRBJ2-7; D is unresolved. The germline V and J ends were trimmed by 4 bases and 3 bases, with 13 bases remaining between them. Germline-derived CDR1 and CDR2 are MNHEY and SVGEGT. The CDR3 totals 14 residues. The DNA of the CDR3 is TGTGCCAGCAGTTCCCCAACCGTAGTCTACGAGCAGTACTTC. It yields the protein CASSSPTVVYEQYF.

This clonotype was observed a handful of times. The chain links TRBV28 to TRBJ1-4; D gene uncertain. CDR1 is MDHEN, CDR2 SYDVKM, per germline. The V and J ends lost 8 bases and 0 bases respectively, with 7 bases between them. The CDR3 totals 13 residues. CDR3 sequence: CASGGATNEKLFF. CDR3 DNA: TGTGCCAGCGGCGGCGCAACTAATGAAAAACTGTTTTTT.

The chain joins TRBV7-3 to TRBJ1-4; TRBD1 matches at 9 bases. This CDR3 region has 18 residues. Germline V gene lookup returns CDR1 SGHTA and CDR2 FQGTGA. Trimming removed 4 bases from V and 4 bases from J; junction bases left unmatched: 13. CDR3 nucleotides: TGTGCCAGCAGCTCGCCGACCGGGACAGGGACCTATAATGAAAAACTGTTTTTT. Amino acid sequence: CASSSPTGTGTYNEKLFF.

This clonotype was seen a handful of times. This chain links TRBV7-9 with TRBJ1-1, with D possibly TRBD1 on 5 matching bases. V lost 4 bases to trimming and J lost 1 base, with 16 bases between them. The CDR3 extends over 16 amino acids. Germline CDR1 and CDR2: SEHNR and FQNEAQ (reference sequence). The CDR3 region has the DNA TGTGCCAGCAGCTCACTGAGGGGCGGAGAGAACACTGAAGCTTTCTTT. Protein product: CASSSLRGGENTEAFF.

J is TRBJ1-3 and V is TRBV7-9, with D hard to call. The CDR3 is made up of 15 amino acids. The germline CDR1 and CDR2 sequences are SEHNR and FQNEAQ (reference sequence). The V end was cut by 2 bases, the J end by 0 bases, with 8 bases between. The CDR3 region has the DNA TGTGCCAGCAGCTTACTAACCTCCTCTGGAAACACCATATATTTT. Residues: CASSLLTSSGNTIYF.

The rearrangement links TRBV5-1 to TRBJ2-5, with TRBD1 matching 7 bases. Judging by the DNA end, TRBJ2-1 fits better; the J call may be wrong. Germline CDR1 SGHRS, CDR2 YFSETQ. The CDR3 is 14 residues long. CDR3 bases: TGCGCCAGCAGCCAAGGGGGCGAGGTCAATGAGCAGTTCTTC. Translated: CASSQGGEVNEQFF.